This is a list of T cell receptor beta chains from one sample in a study of blood T cell repertoires in COVID-19. TCRdb keeps only in-frame clones here, not all; method: immunoSEQ multiplex PCR. This table has about 190,000 clones, about 86% appearing once. Sequenced input: peripheral blood. These receptors all stem from a woman aged 25 to 39 with active or convalescent COVID-19. CDR3s include the opening cysteine and the closing phenylalanine or tryptophan. A D gene is named only where the DNA matches it firmly. The listing skips clone size in some rows; elsewhere it reads once, few, many or a size class.

DNA	CDR3	size	D	J	V
TGTGCCAGCAGTTCAGGGGACAGTTATAGCAATCAGCCCCAGCATTTT	CASSSGDSYSNQPQHF	NA	TRBD1	TRBJ1-5	TRBV27
TGTGCCAGCAGCGTAATCGACAGGGTGTTTGGCTACACCTTC	CASSVIDRVFGYTF	NA	TRBD1	TRBJ1-2	TRBV9
TGTGCCAGTATAGCGGGACATTTTAACTATGGCTACACCTTC	CASIAGHFNYGYTF	NA	NA	TRBJ1-2	TRBV28
TGTGCCAGCAGCCCTGGGACAGGGATGGACGAGCAGTACTTC	CASSPGTGMDEQYF	NA	TRBD1	TRBJ2-7	TRBV11-3
TGTGCCAGCAGCTTGAATCCAGGGGGCACTTCACCCCTCCACTTT	CASSLNPGGTSPLHF	few	TRBD1	TRBJ1-6	TRBV5-6
TGTGCCAGCAGCAAAGCGGGACTCTCCTACGAGCAGTACTTC	CASSKAGLSYEQYF	once	TRBD2	TRBJ2-7	TRBV5-8
TGTGCCAGCAGCCAAGATCGGGATCAGCCCCAGCATTTT	CASSQDRDQPQHF	NA	NA	TRBJ1-5	TRBV3-1/TRBV3-2
TGTGCCAGCAGCGCGGGCCCGAACACTGAAGCTTTCTTT	CASSAGPNTEAFF	NA	NA	TRBJ1-1	TRBV7-2
TGTGCCAGCAGTTTATTCACGCGGGGGAGTGGTATGAACACTGAAGCTTTCTTT	CASSLFTRGSGMNTEAFF	NA	NA	TRBJ1-1	TRBV28
TGTGCCAGCACCCTAGCCAGGCAGGCGGGCACAGATACGCAGTATTTT	CASTLARQAGTDTQYF	few	NA	TRBJ2-3	TRBV6-6
TGTGCCAGCAGTTTAGAGGGCTCTGGGGCCAACGTCCTGACTTTC	CASSLEGSGANVLTF	NA	NA	TRBJ2-6	TRBV28
TGTGCCAGCAGTTTGGGGGGGCTAGGATCTAACGAGCAGTACTTC	CASSLGGLGSNEQYF	NA	NA	TRBJ2-7	TRBV28
TGTGCCAGCAGCCCCGATAGGGGGAACACCGGGGAGCTGTTTTTT	CASSPDRGNTGELFF	NA	NA	TRBJ2-2	TRBV7-2